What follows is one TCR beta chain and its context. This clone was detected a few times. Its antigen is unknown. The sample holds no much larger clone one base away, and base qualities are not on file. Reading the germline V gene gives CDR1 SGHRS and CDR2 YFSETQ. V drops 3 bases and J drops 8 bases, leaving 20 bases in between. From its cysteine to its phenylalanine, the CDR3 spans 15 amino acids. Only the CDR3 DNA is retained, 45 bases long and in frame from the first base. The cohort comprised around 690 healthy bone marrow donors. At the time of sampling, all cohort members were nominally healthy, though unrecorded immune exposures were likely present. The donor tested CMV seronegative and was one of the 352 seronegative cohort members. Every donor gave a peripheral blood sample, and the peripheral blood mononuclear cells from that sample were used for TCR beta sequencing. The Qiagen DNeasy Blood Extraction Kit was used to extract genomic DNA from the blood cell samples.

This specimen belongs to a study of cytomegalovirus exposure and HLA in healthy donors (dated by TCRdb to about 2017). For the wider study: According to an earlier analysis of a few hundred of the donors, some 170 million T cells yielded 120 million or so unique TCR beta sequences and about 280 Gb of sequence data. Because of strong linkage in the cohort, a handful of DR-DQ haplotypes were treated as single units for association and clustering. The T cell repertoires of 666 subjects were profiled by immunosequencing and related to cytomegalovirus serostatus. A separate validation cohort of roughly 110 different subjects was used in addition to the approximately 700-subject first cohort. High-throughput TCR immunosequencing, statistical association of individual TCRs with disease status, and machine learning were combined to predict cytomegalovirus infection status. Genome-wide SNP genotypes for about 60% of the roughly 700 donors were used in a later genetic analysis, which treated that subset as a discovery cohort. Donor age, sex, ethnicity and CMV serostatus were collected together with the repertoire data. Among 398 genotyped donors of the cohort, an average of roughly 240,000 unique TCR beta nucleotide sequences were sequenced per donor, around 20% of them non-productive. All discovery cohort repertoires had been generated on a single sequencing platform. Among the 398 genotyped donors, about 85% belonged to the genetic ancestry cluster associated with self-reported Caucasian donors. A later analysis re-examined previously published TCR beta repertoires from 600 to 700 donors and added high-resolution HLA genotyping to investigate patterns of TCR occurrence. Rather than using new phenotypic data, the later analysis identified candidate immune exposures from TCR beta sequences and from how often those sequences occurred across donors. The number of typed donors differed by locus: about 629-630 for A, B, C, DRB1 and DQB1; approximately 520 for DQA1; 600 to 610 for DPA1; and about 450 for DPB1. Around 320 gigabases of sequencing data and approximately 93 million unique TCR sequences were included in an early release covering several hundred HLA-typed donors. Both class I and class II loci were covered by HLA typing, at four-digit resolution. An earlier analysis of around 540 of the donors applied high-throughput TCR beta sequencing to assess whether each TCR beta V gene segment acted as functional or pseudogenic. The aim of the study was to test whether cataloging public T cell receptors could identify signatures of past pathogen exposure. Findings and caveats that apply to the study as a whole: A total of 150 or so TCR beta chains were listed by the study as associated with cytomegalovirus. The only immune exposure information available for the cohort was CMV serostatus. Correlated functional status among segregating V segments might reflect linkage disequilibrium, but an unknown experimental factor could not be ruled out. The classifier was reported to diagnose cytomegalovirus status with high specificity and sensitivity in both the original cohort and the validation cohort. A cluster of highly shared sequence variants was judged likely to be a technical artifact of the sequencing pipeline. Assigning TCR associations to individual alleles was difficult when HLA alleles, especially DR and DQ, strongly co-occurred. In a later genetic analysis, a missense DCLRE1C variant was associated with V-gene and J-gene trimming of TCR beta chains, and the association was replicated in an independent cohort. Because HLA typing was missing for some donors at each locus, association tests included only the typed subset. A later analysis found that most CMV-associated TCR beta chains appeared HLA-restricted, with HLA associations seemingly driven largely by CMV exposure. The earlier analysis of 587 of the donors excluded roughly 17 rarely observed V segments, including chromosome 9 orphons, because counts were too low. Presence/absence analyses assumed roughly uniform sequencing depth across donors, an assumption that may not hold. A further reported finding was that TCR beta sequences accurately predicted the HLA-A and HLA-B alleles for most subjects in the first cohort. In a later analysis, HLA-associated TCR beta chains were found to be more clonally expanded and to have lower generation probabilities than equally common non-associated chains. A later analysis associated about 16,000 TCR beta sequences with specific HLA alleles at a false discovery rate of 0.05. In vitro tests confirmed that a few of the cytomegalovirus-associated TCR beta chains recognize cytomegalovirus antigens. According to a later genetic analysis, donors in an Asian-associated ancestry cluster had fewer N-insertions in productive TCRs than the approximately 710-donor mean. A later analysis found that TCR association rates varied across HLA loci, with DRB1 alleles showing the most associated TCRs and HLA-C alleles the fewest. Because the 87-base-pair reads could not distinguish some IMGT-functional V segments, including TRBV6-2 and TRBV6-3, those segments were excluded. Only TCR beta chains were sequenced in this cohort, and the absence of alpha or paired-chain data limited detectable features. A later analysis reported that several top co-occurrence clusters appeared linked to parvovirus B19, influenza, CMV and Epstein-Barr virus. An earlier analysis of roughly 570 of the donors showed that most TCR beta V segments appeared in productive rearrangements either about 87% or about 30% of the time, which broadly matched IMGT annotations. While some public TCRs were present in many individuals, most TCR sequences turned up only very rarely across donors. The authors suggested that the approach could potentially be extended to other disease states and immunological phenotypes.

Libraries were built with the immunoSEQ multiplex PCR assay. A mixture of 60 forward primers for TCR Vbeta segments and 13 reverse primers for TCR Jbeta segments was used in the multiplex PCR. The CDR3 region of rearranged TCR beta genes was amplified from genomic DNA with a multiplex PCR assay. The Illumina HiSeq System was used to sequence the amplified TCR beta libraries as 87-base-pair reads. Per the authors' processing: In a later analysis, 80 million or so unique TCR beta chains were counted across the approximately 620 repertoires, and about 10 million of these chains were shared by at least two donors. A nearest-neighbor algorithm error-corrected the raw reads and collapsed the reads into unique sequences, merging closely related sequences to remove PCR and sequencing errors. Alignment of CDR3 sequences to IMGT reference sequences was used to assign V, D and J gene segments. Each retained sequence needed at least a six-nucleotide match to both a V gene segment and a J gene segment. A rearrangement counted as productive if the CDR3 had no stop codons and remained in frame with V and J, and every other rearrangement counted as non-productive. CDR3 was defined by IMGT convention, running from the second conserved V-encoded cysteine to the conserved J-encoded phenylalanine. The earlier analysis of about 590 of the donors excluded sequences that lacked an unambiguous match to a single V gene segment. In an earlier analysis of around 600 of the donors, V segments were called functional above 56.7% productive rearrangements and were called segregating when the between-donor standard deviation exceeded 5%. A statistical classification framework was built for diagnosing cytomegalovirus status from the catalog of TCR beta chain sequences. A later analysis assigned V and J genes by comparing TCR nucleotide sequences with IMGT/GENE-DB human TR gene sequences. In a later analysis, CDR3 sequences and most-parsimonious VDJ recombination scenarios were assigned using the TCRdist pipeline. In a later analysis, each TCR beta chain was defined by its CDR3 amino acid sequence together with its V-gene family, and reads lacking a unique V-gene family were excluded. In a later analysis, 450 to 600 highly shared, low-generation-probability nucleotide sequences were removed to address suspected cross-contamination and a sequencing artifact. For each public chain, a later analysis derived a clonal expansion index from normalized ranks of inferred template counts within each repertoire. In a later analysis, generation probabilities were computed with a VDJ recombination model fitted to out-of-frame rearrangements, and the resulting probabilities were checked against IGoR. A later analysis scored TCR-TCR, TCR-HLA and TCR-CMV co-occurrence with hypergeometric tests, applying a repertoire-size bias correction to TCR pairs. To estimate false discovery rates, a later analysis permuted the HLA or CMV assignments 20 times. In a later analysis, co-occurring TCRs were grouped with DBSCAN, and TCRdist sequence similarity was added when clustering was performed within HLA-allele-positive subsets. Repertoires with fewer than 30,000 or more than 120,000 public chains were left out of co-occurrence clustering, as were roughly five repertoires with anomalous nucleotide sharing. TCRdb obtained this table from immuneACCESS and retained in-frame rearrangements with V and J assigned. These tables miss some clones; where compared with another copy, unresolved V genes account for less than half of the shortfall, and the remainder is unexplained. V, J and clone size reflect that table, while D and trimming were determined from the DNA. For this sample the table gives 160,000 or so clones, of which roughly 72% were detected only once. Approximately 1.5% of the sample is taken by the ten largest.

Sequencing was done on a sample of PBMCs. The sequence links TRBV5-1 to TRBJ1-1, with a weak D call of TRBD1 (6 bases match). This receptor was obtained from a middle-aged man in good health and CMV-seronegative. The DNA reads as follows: TGCGCCAGCAGCTCACGGGACACGGGTCAGGGGGAAGCTTTCTTT. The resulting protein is CASSSRDTGQGEAFF.